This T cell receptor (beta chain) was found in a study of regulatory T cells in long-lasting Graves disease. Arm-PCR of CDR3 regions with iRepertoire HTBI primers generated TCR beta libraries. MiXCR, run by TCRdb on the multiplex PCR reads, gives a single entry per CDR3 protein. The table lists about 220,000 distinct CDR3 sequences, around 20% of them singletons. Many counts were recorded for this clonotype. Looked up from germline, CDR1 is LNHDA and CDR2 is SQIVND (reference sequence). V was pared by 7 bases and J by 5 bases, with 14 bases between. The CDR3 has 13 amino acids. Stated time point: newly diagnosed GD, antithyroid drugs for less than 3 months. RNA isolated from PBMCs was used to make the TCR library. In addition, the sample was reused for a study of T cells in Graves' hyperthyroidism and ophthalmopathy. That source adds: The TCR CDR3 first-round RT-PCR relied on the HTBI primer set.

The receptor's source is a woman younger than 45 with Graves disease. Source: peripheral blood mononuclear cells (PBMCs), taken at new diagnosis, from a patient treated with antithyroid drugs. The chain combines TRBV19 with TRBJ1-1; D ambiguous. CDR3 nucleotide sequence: TGTGCCAGTACACGGGGTTGGGATACTGAAGCTTTCTTT. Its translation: CASTRGWDTEAFF.